This T cell receptor (beta chain) was captured in a study of blood T cells in healthy people across ages. Findings of the study overall: A strong correlation was found between TCR beta diversity and the percentage of naive T cells. A roughly linear fall in TCR beta diversity per million T cells was seen with increasing age.

A second PCR, run for roughly 7 to 12 cycles, used a sample-barcoded 5' primer plus a J-beta primer mix. TCRdb passed the 5' RACE reads through MiXCR, listing each CDR3 protein once. The table has about 970,000 distinct CDR3 sequences, roughly 51% seen once. This clonotype was counted only a few times. Its antigen is still unknown. V dropped 6 bases and J dropped 8 bases, with 19 bases sitting between them. The CDR3 spans 15 residues. Per germline, CDR1 MNHEY and CDR2 SVGAGI. Source material: blood. The chain combines TRBV6-5 with TRBJ1-4, with a weak D call TRBD1 (6 bases). The sequence was collected from a woman in her sixties in good health. In DNA form, the CDR3 reads TGTGCCAGCAGCCCAACCCAGGGGCTGGGAGAAAAACTGTTTTTT. The encoded protein is CASSPTQGLGEKLFF.